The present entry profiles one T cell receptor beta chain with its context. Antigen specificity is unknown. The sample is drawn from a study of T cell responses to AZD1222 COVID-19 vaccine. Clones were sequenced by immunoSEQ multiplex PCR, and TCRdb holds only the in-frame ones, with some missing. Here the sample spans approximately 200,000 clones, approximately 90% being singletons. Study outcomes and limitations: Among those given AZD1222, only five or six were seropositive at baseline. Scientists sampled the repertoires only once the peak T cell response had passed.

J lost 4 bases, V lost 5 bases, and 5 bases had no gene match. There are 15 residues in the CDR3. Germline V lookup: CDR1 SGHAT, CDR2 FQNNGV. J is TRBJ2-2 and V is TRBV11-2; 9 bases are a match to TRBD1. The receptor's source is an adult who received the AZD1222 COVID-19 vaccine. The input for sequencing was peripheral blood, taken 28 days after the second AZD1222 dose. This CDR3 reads CASSARTGVTGELFF. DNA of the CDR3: TGTGCCAGCAGCGCAAGGACAGGGGTCACCGGGGAGCTGTTTTTT.